This T cell receptor beta chain was obtained from a study of shared clonotypes between healthy human individuals. This table comes from immunoSEQ multiplex PCR, and its TCRdb copy is limited to in-frame clones, with some not included. This sample has about 2.4 million clones, with under 95% found just once. Germline CDR1 is ENHRY and CDR2 is SYGVKD. Trimming took 0 bases from V and 3 from J, leaving 15 bases between them. The CDR3 contains 17 residues. The sequenced material came from naive CD4+ T cells from PBMCs. Subset: CD45RA+ positively selected. The V call is TRBV10-3, the J call TRBJ1-5; D not resolved. The sequence was obtained from a man younger than 30 in good health. Some clones in this sample may be carry-over from other donors' samples. The CDR3 DNA is TGTGCCATCAGTGAGTCTGTCCCCGCCGTTAACAATCAGCCCCAGCATTTT. Its translation: CAISESVPAVNNQPQHF.